The source of this T cell receptor (beta chain) is a study of T cells after yellow fever vaccination. Study-level results: Weaker overall was a secondary response that nonetheless peaked faster, on day 5 versus 15.

This clonotype was seen a handful of times. Its antigen is not identified. Germline-derived CDR1 and CDR2 are SGHTA and FQGNSA. CDR3 size: 15 residues. V gave up 1 base and J gave up 2 bases, with 9 bases separating them. It was through 5'RACE template switching that TCR cDNA was made, with a universal primer site and UMIs added. TCRdb fed the 5' RACE reads into MiXCR, producing one record per CDR3 protein. The table shows roughly 500,000 distinct CDR3 sequences, with over 15% occurring only once. This sequence originates from a man younger than 45 who received the YFV17D yellow fever vaccine. The chain recombines TRBV7-2 with TRBJ1-3; D unclear. The sample here was PBMCs, taken 15 days after the yellow fever booster vaccination. CDR3 DNA sequence: TGTGCCAGCAGCTTAGTCCCCGGGGCTGGAAACACCATATATTTT. Its translation: CASSLVPGAGNTIYF.